These 32 T cell receptor beta chains were sequenced from one sample in a study of beta chain features in type 1 diabetes. Points from the study as a whole: Within each of all four CD4+ subsets, Type 1 diabetes patients had TCRB CDR3s that were moderately but significantly shorter.

Their specific antigens are unknown. All of the isolated RNA was reverse transcribed, so expressed TCRB transcripts were sequenced. TCRdb keeps only in-frame clones here, not all; method: immunoSEQ multiplex PCR. The sample records approximately 170,000 clones, 7.8% being singletons. The sequenced sample consisted of central memory CD4+ T cells from blood. The receptors were sampled from a woman between 40 and 55 years old with type 1 diabetes.

This chain joins TRBV5-4 and TRBJ2-3; D is uncertain. V lost 4 bases to trimming and J lost 2 bases, with 8 bases between them. The CDR3 is 13 residues long. Looked up from germline, CDR1 is SGHNT and CDR2 is YYREEE (reference sequence). CDR3 sequence reads: CASSIEITDTQYF. CDR3 in DNA: TGTGCCAGCAGCATAGAAATCACAGATACGCAGTATTTT.

The V call is TRBV18, the J call TRBJ1-5; 11 positions match TRBD1. V was pared by 4 bases and J by 9 bases, with 11 bases of the junction left unmatched. The CDR3 is made up of 16 amino acids. Germline lookup yields CDR1 KGHSH and CDR2 LQKENI. CDR3 nucleotide sequence: TGTGCCAGCTCACTAATCGGGACAGGGGGTACTCGGCCCCAGCATTTT. Translating it yields CASSLIGTGGTRPQHF.

This clone has just a few counts. CDR3 DNA: TGTGCCAGCAGCCCCCCGGGACAGCCGGATTCCTACGAGCAGTACTTC. Its translation is CASSPPGQPDSYEQYF. The V gene is TRBV9, the J gene TRBJ2-7, with 7 bases identical to TRBD1. The CDR3 is made up of 16 amino acids. With V trimmed by 4 bases and J by 1 base, 11 bases remained unmatched. CDR1 and CDR2 (germline): SGDLS, YYNGEE.

This clone was detected only a few times. CDR3 loop: CASSLWGGPEETQYF. The CDR3 DNA is TGTGCCAGCAGTCTATGGGGGGGGCCAGAAGAGACCCAGTACTTC. The V gene is TRBV27, the J gene TRBJ2-5; tentatively, D is TRBD2 (7 bases). V shed 5 bases and J shed 3 bases, with 16 bases lying between them. CDR3 length: 15 residues. Germline lookup yields CDR1 MNHEY and CDR2 SMNVEV (reference sequence).

This clone has at least ten counts. The chain links TRBV28 to TRBJ1-6; D not resolved. The length of the CDR3 is 14 residues. The germline V gene has CDR1 MDHEN and CDR2 SYDVKM. V lost 4 bases and J lost 5, with 9 bases in between. The CDR3 protein is CASSSVADNSPLHF. For the CDR3, the DNA is TGTGCCAGCAGTTCGGTAGCGGATAATTCACCCCTCCACTTT.

V and J are TRBV28 and TRBJ1-5, with a tentative D call TRBD1 (6 bases). The germline V gene has CDR1 MDHEN and CDR2 SYDVKM. This CDR3 region has 16 residues. Trimming took off 5 bases at V and 6 bases at J, with 20 bases between the two ends. The chain's CDR3 is CASSLLGGGEGQPQHF. The CDR3 DNA reads TGTGCCAGCAGTCTTTTGGGAGGGGGGGAGGGTCAGCCCCAGCATTTT.

This clone was seen a few times. The chain is built from TRBV6-5 and TRBJ1-1; 8 bases align to TRBD1. J gave up 7 bases and V 4 bases, and 8 bases lay outside the gene matches. CDR3 length equals 14 residues. Germline CDR1 and CDR2: MNHEY and SVGAGI. CDR3 nucleotides: TGTGCCAGCAGTTCCACGCAGGGGGCGGGTGAAGCTTTCTTT. It yields the protein CASSSTQGAGEAFF.

The CDR3 coding sequence is TGTGCCAGCAGTGAAGAGGGAGCGGGATCCTACGAGCAGTACTTC. Residues: CASSEEGAGSYEQYF. The rearrangement uses TRBV25-1 and TRBJ2-7; 7 nucleotides match TRBD2. The CDR3 extends over 15 amino acids. CDR1 is MGHDK, CDR2 SYGVNS, per germline. J lost 1 base, V lost 2 bases, and 5 bases had no gene match.

The rearrangement uses TRBV2 and TRBJ2-1, with 10 bases aligning to TRBD1. CDR3 length equals 15 residues. Germline V gene data show CDR1 as SNHLY and CDR2 as FYNNEI. With 6 bases clipped from V and 6 bases from J, the junction kept 8 bases outside the gene matches. The CDR3 sequence is CASRFMGQGLNEQFF. The CDR3 DNA follows: TGTGCCAGCAGGTTTATGGGACAGGGGCTCAATGAGCAGTTCTTC.

CDR3 region: CATRDSKNIQYF. CDR3 nucleotide sequence: TGTGCCACCCGGGACTCCAAAAACATTCAGTACTTC. V usage is TRBV28 and J usage is TRBJ2-4; possible D gene TRBD2, 6 bases. CDR3 length: 12 amino acids. Germline loops: CDR1 MDHEN, CDR2 SYDVKM. V dropped 10 bases and J dropped 2 bases, with 9 bases sitting between them.

This clone was counted only a few times. V usage is TRBV6-1 and J usage is TRBJ1-1, with D perhaps matching TRBD1 (5 bases). V shed 3 bases and J shed 11 bases, with 22 bases lying between them. Germline CDR1 is MNHNS and CDR2 is SASEGT. There are 15 residues in the CDR3. CDR3 in amino acids: CASSEFKRGRRTAFF. The CDR3 DNA sequence: TGTGCCAGCAGTGAGTTTAAAAGGGGCCGACGTACCGCTTTCTTT.

The sample holds many counts of this clone. This chain joins TRBV5-6 and TRBJ2-1; a weak D match, TRBD2 (6 bases). The CDR3 length is 14 residues. The germline V gene encodes CDR1 SGHDT and CDR2 YYEEEE. V was cut by 4 bases and J by 6 bases, with 14 bases left in between. In DNA, the CDR3 is TGTGCCAGCAGCCCCCCCGGGACTTCCAATGAGCAGTTCTTC. Translation: CASSPPGTSNEQFF.

A few counts support this clone. The chain links TRBV5-1 to TRBJ2-1, with TRBD1 identical over 9 bases. The CDR3 has 15 amino acids. Germline V gene data show CDR1 as SGHRS and CDR2 as YFSETQ. Unmatched junction bases numbered 4, after V lost 0 bases and J lost 6 bases. In DNA form, the CDR3 reads TGCGCCAGCAGCTTGGACAGGGGGCGTTTCAATGAGCAGTTCTTC. Its protein product is CASSLDRGRFNEQFF.

This clone has just a few counts. The chain employs TRBV7-2 and TRBJ1-5; D might be TRBD1 (6 bases). Trimming removed 5 bases from V and 1 base from J, with 12 bases in between. CDR1 is SGHTA, CDR2 FQGNSA, per germline. The CDR3 spans 15 residues. CDR3: CASSPAGVSNQPQHF. The CDR3 region has the DNA TGTGCCAGCAGCCCGGCAGGGGTAAGCAATCAGCCCCAGCATTTT.

This clone was seen more than once but under ten times. The chain is built from TRBV6-6 and TRBJ2-1, with 8 bases lining up with TRBD1. V shed 6 bases and J 0 bases; nucleotides not matched to a gene: 4. Germline CDR1 is MNHNY and CDR2 is SVGAGI (reference sequence). The length of the CDR3 is 15 residues. In nucleotides, the CDR3 is TGTGCCAGCAGCCCCGGACAGGGCTCCTACAATGAGCAGTTCTTC. It translates to CASSPGQGSYNEQFF.

In this sample, this clone turned up a few times. The chain has TRBV6-6 and TRBJ1-5, with 7 bases that match TRBD1. The trim removed 6 bases at V and 4 bases at J, leaving 6 bases unmatched. Germline CDR1 is MNHNY and CDR2 is SVGAGI (reference sequence). CDR3 length: 14 residues. CDR3 region: CASSLTGDNQPQHF. The CDR3 DNA is TGTGCCAGCAGCCTCACAGGGGATAATCAGCCCCAGCATTTT.

V gene TRBV27 combines with J gene TRBJ1-1, with D possibly TRBD1 on 6 matching bases. In germline, CDR1 is MNHEY, CDR2 SMNVEV (reference sequence). V was clipped by 6 bases and J by 1 base, with 15 bases between them. CDR3 length equals 15 residues. CDR3 nucleotides: TGTGCCAGCAGATTTCTGGCGGGGGCGAACACTGAAGCTTTCTTT. Encoded protein: CASRFLAGANTEAFF.

V and J are TRBV5-4 and TRBJ1-1; weak D call: TRBD1 (6 bases). V lost 3 bases and J lost 4, with 13 bases in between. Germline lookup yields CDR1 SGHNT and CDR2 YYREEE (reference sequence). The length of the CDR3 is 14 residues. The CDR3 nucleotides read TGTGCCAGCAGCTATCTACAGGGCGGCACTGAAGCTTTCTTT. It is translated as CASSYLQGGTEAFF.

In its sample, this clone was seen a few times. The genes are TRBV19 and TRBJ1-2; the D gene is possibly TRBD1 (5 bases). The germline CDR1 and CDR2 sequences are LNHDA and SQIVND (reference sequence). The CDR3 consists of 13 residues. Trimming removed 7 bases at V and 4 bases at J, with 13 bases between. The CDR3 protein is CASTPAGGYGYTF. The CDR3 nucleotides are TGTGCCAGTACCCCAGCGGGGGGCTATGGCTACACCTTC.

This clone was recorded a few times. At one boundary the junction diverges from the germline segment, which might be a read error. The chain has TRBV29-1 and TRBJ2-1; TRBD2 might be the D (5 bases). In germline, CDR1 is SQVTM, CDR2 ANQGSEA. This CDR3 comprises 14 residues. For the CDR3, the DNA is TGCAGCGCTGAACCGGAGGACTCCTACAATGAGCAGTTCTTC. Its protein product is CSAEPEDSYNEQFF.

Only a few counts were recorded for this clone. CDR3 nucleotides: TGTGCCAGCAGCTTAGGATCGGATGAGCAGTTCTTC. Residues: CASSLGSDEQFF. The chain joins TRBV11-2 to TRBJ2-1, with D hard to call. Germline values: CDR1 SGHAT, CDR2 FQNNGV. CDR3 length equals 12 residues. Trimming shortened V by 1 base and J by 8 bases, and 6 bases separated the two germline ends.

The sample holds many counts of this clone. V usage is TRBV6-5 and J usage is TRBJ2-1; a weak D match, TRBD1 (6 bases). The CDR3 is 15 residues long. CDR1 is MNHEY and CDR2 is SVGAGI in the germline V gene. V lost 4 bases to trimming and J lost 6 bases, with 16 bases between them. CDR3 nucleotide sequence: TGTGCCAGCAGTTTTGGTGGGACAATCGCCAATGAGCAGTTCTTC. The encoded protein is CASSFGGTIANEQFF.

Only a few counts were recorded for this clone. The chain couples TRBV6-5 to TRBJ1-1; D gene ambiguous. Germline V gene sequence: CDR1 MNHEY, CDR2 SVGAGI. V shed 0 bases and J shed 3 bases, with 8 bases lying between them. This CDR3 is built from 14 residues. The CDR3 DNA sequence: TGTGCCAGCAGTTACTCGGTGGTAGACACTGAAGCTTTCTTT. Its protein product is CASSYSVVDTEAFF.

This clone was observed a few times. The rearrangement uses TRBV5-4 and TRBJ1-1; TRBD1 matches 7 bases. J was trimmed by 11 bases and V by 4 bases; bases with no gene match: 11. The CDR3 is 13 amino acids. CDR1 and CDR2 from the germline V gene are SGHNT and YYREEE (reference sequence). Here the CDR3 DNA reads TGTGCCAGCAGCCAATCAGGGGGGCTCGGTGCTTTCTTT. It encodes CASSQSGGLGAFF.

This clone has a count of ten or more. The chain uses TRBV18 and TRBJ1-1; the D is unclear. Germline V CDR1 and CDR2: KGHSH, LQKENI. V was trimmed by 1 base and J by 3 bases, leaving 6 bases between them. This CDR3 is 13 amino acids long. The CDR3 nucleotides read TGTGCCAGCTCACCACGGGAGGACACTGAAGCTTTCTTT. It yields the protein CASSPREDTEAFF.

The table lists this clone with a few counts. The chain couples TRBV4-1 to TRBJ1-6; TRBD1 aligns across 7 bases. The CDR3 length is 16 residues. The V segment lost 2 bases and the J segment 6 bases; nucleotides outside the gene matches: 7. Germline CDR1 is MGHRA and CDR2 is YSYEKL. CDR3 region: CASSQLGQALNSPLHF. CDR3 nucleotide sequence: TGCGCCAGCAGCCAACTCGGACAGGCCCTTAATTCACCCCTCCACTTT.

The V and J genes are TRBV5-1 and TRBJ2-1; D uncertain. Trimming cost V 4 bases and J 9 bases, with 8 bases left between them. The CDR3 has 11 residues. Germline assignment: CDR1 SGHRS and CDR2 YFSETQ. The CDR3 region is CASSNSGEQFF. The CDR3, as DNA: TGCGCCAGCAGCAACTCGGGTGAGCAGTTCTTC.

The chain combines TRBV15 with TRBJ2-5; weak D call: TRBD2 (6 bases). The CDR3 runs 13 residues. Trimming removed 5 bases from V and 4 bases from J, with 11 bases in between. The germline V gene has CDR1 LNHNV and CDR2 YYDKDF (reference sequence). This chain's CDR3 is CATSFAGRETQYF. In DNA, the CDR3 is TGTGCCACCAGCTTCGCGGGGAGAGAGACCCAGTACTTC.

A few counts support this clone. The DNA of the CDR3 is TGTGCCAGCAGCCAGGGAGCCGGGACAGCCGAAGCTTTCTTT. This gives the protein CASSQGAGTAEAFF. This sequence joins TRBV7-9 and TRBJ1-1, with 7 bases matching TRBD1. The CDR3 has 14 residues. V trimming: 5 bases; J trimming: 8 bases; junction bases outside the gene matches: 11. Germline assignment: CDR1 SEHNR and CDR2 FQNEAQ (reference sequence).

This clone was found a few times. The chain joins TRBV2 to TRBJ2-2; D is unclear. Germline-derived CDR1 and CDR2 are SNHLY and FYNNEI. V lost 7 bases and J lost 3, with 12 bases in between. The CDR3 has 14 residues. CDR3 region: CASKYDRDTGELFF. The CDR3 DNA reads TGTGCCAGCAAGTATGACCGGGACACCGGGGAGCTGTTTTTT.

This clone was counted between two and nine times. V gene TRBV2 combines with J gene TRBJ1-1; tentatively, D is TRBD1 (5 bases). This CDR3 is 13 amino acids long. Germline CDR1 reads SNHLY; CDR2 reads FYNNEI. The germline V and J ends were trimmed by 8 bases and 1 base, with 11 bases remaining between them. The CDR3 region has the DNA TGTGCCAGCTCACAGGAATCGAACACTGAAGCTTTCTTT. Its translation: CASSQESNTEAFF.

This clone was picked up a small number of times. The gene calls are TRBV19 and TRBJ1-1; 10 bases fit TRBD1. The V gene's germline CDR1 is LNHDA and CDR2 SQIVND (reference sequence). The V and J ends lost 7 bases and 1 base, in that order; junction bases with no gene match: 3. This CDR3 spans 14 amino acids. CDR3 loop: CASTRTGGNTEAFF. CDR3 in DNA: TGTGCCAGTACCCGGACAGGGGGGAACACTGAAGCTTTCTTT. The full variable domain, its missing parts supplied by reference TRBV19 and TRBJ1-1, is DGGITQSPKYLFRKEGQNVTLSCEQNLNHDAMYWYRQDPGQGLRLIYYSQIVNDFQKGDIAEGYSVSREKKESFPLTVTSAQKNPTAFYLCASTRTGGNTEAFFGQGTRLTVV.